The 18 T cell receptor beta chains given below trace back to one sample, sequenced in a study of T cell responses to AZD1222 COVID-19 vaccine (dated by TCRdb to the early 2020s). The sample's time point label is to be understood as: baseline before first vaccination. Library method: the immunoSEQ multiplex PCR assay. TCRdb provides this immuneACCESS table in a form limited to in-frame rearrangements. Some clones are lacking; in checked studies, under half of them reflect an unresolved V gene, and why the rest are absent is not known. The sample yields 120,000 or so clones; around 90% were counted once. The ten largest clonotypes hold approximately 5.9% of the sample. The sample here was peripheral blood, taken on day 0 of AZD1222 vaccination. Receptors were obtained from an adult in good health.

V gene TRBV7-9 combines with J gene TRBJ1-1; D unresolved. The germline gives CDR1 SEHNR, CDR2 FQNEAQ (reference sequence). This CDR3 comprises 12 residues. Between the trimmed V and J ends, which lost 3 bases and 7 bases, there was a span of 9 bases. CDR3 amino acids: CASSFPIGEAFF. The CDR3 DNA is TGTGCCAGCAGCTTCCCCATCGGTGAAGCTTTCTTT. Drawing the rest from reference TRBV7-9 and TRBJ1-1, the complete variable domain is DTGVSQNPRHKITKRGQNVTFRCDPISEHNRLYWYRQTLGQGPEFLTYFQNEAQLEKSRLLSDRFSAERPKGSFSTLEIQRTEQGDSAMYLCASSFPIGEAFFGQGTRLTVV.

The rearrangement links TRBV19 to TRBJ1-1, with D perhaps matching TRBD1 (6 bases). This CDR3 has 14 amino acids. Germline CDR1 is LNHDA and CDR2 is SQIVND (reference sequence). The V gene lost 5 bases and the J gene lost 1 base, with 11 bases spanning the gap. The CDR3, as DNA: TGTGCCAGTAGTCTAGGACAGAAGAACACTGAAGCTTTCTTT. This codes for CASSLGQKNTEAFF. Variable domain in full (rest from reference TRBV19 and TRBJ1-1): DGGITQSPKYLFRKEGQNVTLSCEQNLNHDAMYWYRQDPGQGLRLIYYSQIVNDFQKGDIAEGYSVSREKKESFPLTVTSAQKNPTAFYLCASSLGQKNTEAFFGQGTRLTVV.

The gene calls are TRBV19 and TRBJ1-5; D unclear. The V end was cut by 2 bases, the J end by 4 bases, with 12 bases between. The CDR3 contains 15 residues. Germline CDR1 and CDR2: LNHDA and SQIVND (reference sequence). The CDR3 nucleotides are TGTGCCAGTAGTATATGGCCGACGGGTAATCAGCCCCAGCATTTT. Its translation is CASSIWPTGNQPQHF.

The chain employs TRBV3-1 (or the pseudogene TRBV3-2) and TRBJ1-5; D remains unclear. The germline V gene encodes CDR1 LGHDT and CDR2 YNNKEL (reference sequence). The V end was cut by 4 bases, the J end by 6 bases, with 19 bases between. The CDR3 runs 16 residues. CDR3 amino acids: CASSPSGPWAGQPQHF. CDR3 nucleotide sequence: TGTGCCAGCAGCCCATCCGGGCCCTGGGCGGGTCAGCCCCAGCATTTT.

The V and J genes are TRBV6-1 and TRBJ2-7, with D perhaps matching TRBD1 (6 bases). V was pared by 3 bases and J by 4 bases, with 16 bases between. The CDR3 loop spans 15 amino acids. Germline V gene sequence: CDR1 MNHNS, CDR2 SASEGT. The CDR3 coding sequence is TGTGCCAGCAGTGACCCTCGGACAGATAATTACGAGCAGTACTTC. As protein: CASSDPRTDNYEQYF.

This rearrangement joins TRBV2 to TRBJ1-2, with 8 bases aligning to TRBD1. The germline gives CDR1 SNHLY, CDR2 FYNNEI. This CDR3 is 13 amino acids long. The J segment lost 2 bases and the V segment lost 6 bases, leaving 2 bases of the junction unmatched. The CDR3 nucleotides read TGTGCCAGCAGGGACAGGGAGAACTATGGCTACACCTTC. This gives the protein CASRDRENYGYTF.

This chain uses TRBV5-1 with TRBJ1-2, with 9 bases fitting TRBD1. There are 14 residues in the CDR3. CDR1 is SGHRS, CDR2 YFSETQ, per germline. The junction had 3 bases not matched to a gene; V was cut back by 0 bases and J by 6 bases. The CDR3: CASSLGDREDGYTF. For the CDR3, the DNA is TGCGCCAGCAGCTTGGGGGACAGGGAGGATGGCTACACCTTC.

The J gene is TRBJ1-2, the V gene TRBV5-8; D gene unclear. V was cut by 2 bases and J by 7 bases, with 3 bases left in between. The CDR3 covers 10 residues. Germline CDR1 SGHTS, CDR2 YDEGEE. Written as DNA, the CDR3 is TGTGCCAGCAGCTTATTTGGCTACACCTTC. This encodes CASSLFGYTF.

In DNA, the CDR3 is TGTGCCAGCAGCTTAGAGGCGGGCACTGAAGCTTTCTTT. It encodes CASSLEAGTEAFF. The V gene is TRBV11-3, the J gene TRBJ1-1; D is ambiguous. This CDR3 comprises 13 residues. The germline V gene encodes CDR1 SGHNT and CDR2 YENEEA. V was clipped by 0 bases and J by 4 bases, with 6 bases between them.

J is TRBJ2-7 and V is TRBV28, with 9 bases that match TRBD2. The germline V gene encodes CDR1 MDHEN and CDR2 SYDVKM. This CDR3 spans 18 amino acids. J was trimmed by 0 bases and V by 3 bases; bases with no gene match: 12. The CDR3: CASSFRTRLAGFSYEQYF. In nucleotides, the CDR3 is TGTGCCAGCAGTTTTAGGACTAGGCTAGCGGGGTTCTCCTACGAGCAGTACTTC.

The chain joins TRBV27 to TRBJ1-3; the match to TRBD1 covers 7 bases. This CDR3 contains 13 residues. V was clipped by 9 bases and J by 4 bases; unmatched bases: 6. Germline loops: CDR1 MNHEY, CDR2 SMNVEV (reference sequence). CDR3 DNA: TGTGCCAGTCGACCGACAGGGGGAAACACCATATATTTT. Translating gives CASRPTGGNTIYF.

The CDR3 is CASRRGELFF. The CDR3 nucleotides are TGTGCCAGCAGACGAGGGGAGCTGTTTTTT. V gene TRBV6-6 combines with J gene TRBJ2-2; D is uncertain. Trimming stripped 6 bases from V and 8 bases from J, with 4 bases between. Germline CDR1 and CDR2: MNHNY and SVGAGI (reference sequence). The CDR3 spans 10 residues.

CDR3 sequence: CASSSPLSRDQETQYF. The CDR3 DNA is TGTGCCAGCAGCTCTCCCCTATCGCGGGACCAAGAGACCCAGTACTTC. V is TRBV7-6 and J is TRBJ2-5; maybe TRBD2 (5 bases). The CDR3 extends over 16 amino acids. V gave up 4 bases and J gave up 0 bases, with 15 bases separating them. CDR1 and CDR2 (germline): SGHVS, FNYEAQ. The variable domain in full, completed from reference TRBV7-6 and TRBJ2-5, reads GAGVSQSPRYKVTKRGQDVALRCDPISGHVSLYWYRQALGQGPEFLTYFNYEAQQDKSGLPNDRFSAERPEGSISTLTIQRTEQRDSAMYRCASSSPLSRDQETQYFGPGTRLLVL.

J is TRBJ2-1 and V is TRBV9; a possible D gene is TRBD2 (5 bases). This CDR3 has 15 amino acids. Trimming left V 4 bases short and J 0 bases short, with 11 bases between. Per the germline V gene, CDR1 is SGDLS and CDR2 is YYNGEE. CDR3 DNA sequence: TGTGCCAGCAGCATGGCTGGGAGCTCCTACAATGAGCAGTTCTTC. It yields the protein CASSMAGSSYNEQFF. Filled out from reference TRBV9 and TRBJ2-1, the complete variable domain reads DSGVTQTPKHLITATGQRVTLRCSPRSGDLSVYWYQQSLDQGLQFLIQYYNGEERAKGNILERFSAQQFPDLHSELNLSSLELGDSALYFCASSMAGSSYNEQFFGPGTRLTVL.

The chain recombines TRBV19 with TRBJ1-1; no definite D call. This CDR3 contains 11 residues. V was trimmed by 8 bases and J by 3 bases, leaving 7 bases between them. CDR1 and CDR2 from the germline V gene are LNHDA and SQIVND (reference sequence). CDR3 residues: CASSDDTEAFF. In nucleotides, the CDR3 is TGTGCCAGTTCGGATGACACTGAAGCTTTCTTT.

This chain joins TRBV2 and TRBJ2-1; D is unresolved. V lost 6 bases and J lost 5, with 23 bases in between. Germline V gives CDR1 SNHLY, CDR2 FYNNEI. This CDR3 region has 17 residues. The CDR3 DNA follows: TGTGCCAGCAGGGCCCTCACTTTAACAGATAACGACAATGAGCAGTTCTTC. The encoded protein is CASRALTLTDNDNEQFF.

This clone showed up just once. The gene calls are TRBV6-5 and TRBJ1-4, with D uncertain. The V end was cut by 5 bases, the J end by 6 bases, with 10 bases between. The CDR3 sequence is 13 residues long. Germline V gene lookup returns CDR1 MNHEY and CDR2 SVGAGI. The DNA of the CDR3 is TGTGCCAGCAGTAACGAGTGGGATGAAAAACTGTTTTTT. It yields the protein CASSNEWDEKLFF.

This clone has just a few counts. The rearrangement uses TRBV7-2 and TRBJ1-2; 9 nucleotides align to TRBD1. Trimming took 5 bases from V and 5 from J; bases not matched to a gene: 9. This CDR3 comprises 15 residues. In germline, CDR1 is SGHTA, CDR2 FQGNSA. CDR3 loop: CASSPGQGTGYGYTF. CDR3 bases: TGTGCCAGCAGCCCCGGACAGGGGACGGGGTATGGCTACACCTTC. Looking up the rest from reference TRBV7-2 and TRBJ1-2 gives the full variable domain: GAGVSQSPSNKVTEKGKDVELRCDPISGHTALYWYRQSLGQGLEFLIYFQGNSAPDKSGLPSDRFSAERTGGSVSTLTIQRTQQEDSAVYLCASSPGQGTGYGYTFGSGTRLTVV.